This T cell receptor beta chain was profiled in a study of shared clonotypes between healthy human individuals. Points from the study as a whole: Among the subsets, naive ones generally showed larger estimated richness than memory ones.

Every donor, a Caucasian adult, lived in Nashville, Tennessee. Between the trimmed V and J ends, which lost 1 base and 2 bases, there was a span of 8 bases. This CDR3 comprises 14 residues. Germline values: CDR1 SGHTA, CDR2 FQGNSA. The assay was immunoSEQ multiplex PCR, and TCRdb's table has in-frame clones only and misses some. This sample carries under 1,900,000 clones, approximately 98.5% of them seen once, and the ten largest clones take roughly 0.36%. On this clone itself: What it binds is not known.

This sequence originates from a man aged 25 to 45 in good health. The chain employs TRBV7-2 and TRBJ1-2; D not certain. The sequencing sample was made of naive CD4+ T cells sorted from blood. Subset here: CD45RA+ positively selected. In nucleotides, the CDR3 is TGTGCCAGCAGCTTAGACCTGTACAACTATGGCTACACCTTC. Encoded protein: CASSLDLYNYGYTF. Based on the CDR3 plus reference TRBV7-2 and TRBJ1-2, the full variable domain is GAGVSQSPSNKVTEKGKDVELRCDPISGHTALYWYRQSLGQGLEFLIYFQGNSAPDKSGLPSDRFSAERTGGSVSTLTIQRTQQEDSAVYLCASSLDLYNYGYTFGSGTRLTVV.